This TCR beta chain was recovered during a study of T cell changes during pregnancy in multiple sclerosis (dated by TCRdb to between 2019 and 2020). For the wider study: Changes in the T cell repertoire over the course of pregnancy were examined in this study in women with multiple sclerosis.

Library preparation employed the immunoSEQ multiplex PCR assay. The clones in this table, taken by TCRdb from immuneACCESS, are in-frame only. Not every clone is retained; where verified, under half of the shortfall comes from an unresolved V gene, and the cause of the rest is unknown. The sample table lists about 93,000 clones, 90% to 95% of them with a count of one. The ten top clones hold around 1.8% of the sample. As regards this clone: Its antigen remains unidentified. No much larger clonotype is one base removed from it; base qualities were not supplied.

The CDR3 holds 13 amino acids from the cysteine to the phenylalanine. The sequence is cut down to CDR3 DNA, 39 bases in frame from base 1. The junction shows trimming of 1 base on V and 8 bases on J, plus 10 bases between the germline ends. CDR1 and CDR2 (MGHRA, YSYEKL) derive from the germline V gene. The rearrangement joined TRBV4-1 to TRBJ2-3; possibly the D gene is TRBD2, per 7 matching bases. This clonotype originated in a female donor in good health, enrolled as a control in a pregnancy study. Sequencing used peripheral blood, obtained after pregnancy. This receptor has the CDR3 CASSQVRGATQYF. The bases are TGCGCCAGCAGCCAAGTCCGGGGGGCTACGCAGTATTTT.